What follows describes a single TCR beta chain. The entry originates in a study of T cell repertoires in cytomegalovirus infection. The germline V and J ends were trimmed by 2 bases and 0 bases, with 16 bases remaining between them. Germline-derived CDR1 and CDR2 are DFQATT and SNEGSKA (reference sequence). The CDR3 consists of 16 residues. TCRdb re-derived calls from the reads in MiXCR, one entry per CDR3 protein. Here the sample spans approximately 320,000 distinct CDR3 sequences, 8% to 10% being singletons. This sequence originates from a human donor in good health (CMV status not recorded). Some clones in this sample may be carry-over from other donors' samples. The chain links TRBV20-1 to TRBJ1-1, with a possible D match to TRBD1 (5 bases). The sample was PBMCs. The CDR3 here is CSARIGARTLNTEAFF. The CDR3, as DNA: TGCAGTGCTAGAATAGGGGCGAGAACCTTGAACACTGAAGCTTTCTTT.